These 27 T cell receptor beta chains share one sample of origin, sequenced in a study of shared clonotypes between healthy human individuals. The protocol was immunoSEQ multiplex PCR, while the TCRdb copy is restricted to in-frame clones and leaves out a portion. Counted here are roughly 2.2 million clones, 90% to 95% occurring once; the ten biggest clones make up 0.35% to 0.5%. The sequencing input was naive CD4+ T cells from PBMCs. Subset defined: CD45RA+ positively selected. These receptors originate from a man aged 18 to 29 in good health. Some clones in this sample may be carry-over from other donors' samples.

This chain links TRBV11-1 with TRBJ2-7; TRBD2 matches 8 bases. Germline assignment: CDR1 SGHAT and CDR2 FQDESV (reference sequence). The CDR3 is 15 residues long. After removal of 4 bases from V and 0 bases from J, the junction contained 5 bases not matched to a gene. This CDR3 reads CASSSTGGYSYEQYF. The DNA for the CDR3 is TGTGCCAGCAGCTCGACGGGAGGGTACTCCTACGAGCAGTACTTC.

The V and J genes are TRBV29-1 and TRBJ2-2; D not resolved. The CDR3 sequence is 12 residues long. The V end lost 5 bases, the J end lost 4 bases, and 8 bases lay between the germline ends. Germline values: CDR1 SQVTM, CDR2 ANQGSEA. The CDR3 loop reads CSVSQFTGELFF. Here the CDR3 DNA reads TGCAGCGTTTCACAGTTCACCGGGGAGCTGTTTTTT.

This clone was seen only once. The CDR3 DNA is TGTGCCAGCAGAAGTAAGAAAGCGAACACTGAAGCTTTCTTT. Translation gives CASRSKKANTEAFF. The chain carries TRBV6-6 and TRBJ1-1; D call uncertain. Germline-derived CDR1 and CDR2 are MNHNY and SVGAGI (reference sequence). The CDR3 loop spans 14 amino acids. Trimming cost V 6 bases and J 1 base, with 12 bases left between them.

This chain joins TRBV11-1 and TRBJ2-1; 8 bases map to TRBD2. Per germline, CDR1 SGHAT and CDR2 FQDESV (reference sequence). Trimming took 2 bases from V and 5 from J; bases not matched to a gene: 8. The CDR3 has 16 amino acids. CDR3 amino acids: CASSLFWNGRDNEQFF. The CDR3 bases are TGTGCCAGCAGCTTATTTTGGAACGGGAGGGACAATGAGCAGTTCTTC. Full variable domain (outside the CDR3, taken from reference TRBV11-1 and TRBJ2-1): EAEVAQSPRYKITEKSQAVAFWCDPISGHATLYWYRQILGQGPELLVQFQDESVVDDSQLPKDRFSAERLKGVDSTLKIQPAELGDSAMYLCASSLFWNGRDNEQFFGPGTRLTVL.

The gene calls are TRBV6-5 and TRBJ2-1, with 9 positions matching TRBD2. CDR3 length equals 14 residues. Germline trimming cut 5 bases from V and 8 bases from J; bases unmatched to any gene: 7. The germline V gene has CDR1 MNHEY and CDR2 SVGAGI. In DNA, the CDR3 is TGTGCCAGCAGTCCACATAGCGGGAGCTATGAGCAGTTCTTC. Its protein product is CASSPHSGSYEQFF.

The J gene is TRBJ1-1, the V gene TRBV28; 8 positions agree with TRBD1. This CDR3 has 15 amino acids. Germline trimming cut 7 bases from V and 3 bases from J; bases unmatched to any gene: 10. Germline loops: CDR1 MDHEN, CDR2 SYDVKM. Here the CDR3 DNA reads TGTGCCAGCACCCTGGGCGGCAGGGGGCACACTGAAGCTTTCTTT. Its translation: CASTLGGRGHTEAFF.

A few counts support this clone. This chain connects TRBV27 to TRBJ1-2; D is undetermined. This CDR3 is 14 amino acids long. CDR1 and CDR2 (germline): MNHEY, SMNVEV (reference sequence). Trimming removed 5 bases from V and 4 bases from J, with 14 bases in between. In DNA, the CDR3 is TGTGCCAGCAGTCTTTCACCCTCGGGCTATGGCTACACCTTC. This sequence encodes CASSLSPSGYGYTF.

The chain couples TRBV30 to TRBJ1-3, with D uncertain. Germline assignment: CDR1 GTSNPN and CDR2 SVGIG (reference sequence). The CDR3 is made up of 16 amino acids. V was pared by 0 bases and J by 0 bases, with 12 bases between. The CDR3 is CAWSVYFGSSGNTIYF. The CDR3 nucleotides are TGTGCCTGGAGTGTTTACTTTGGTAGCTCTGGAAACACCATATATTTT.

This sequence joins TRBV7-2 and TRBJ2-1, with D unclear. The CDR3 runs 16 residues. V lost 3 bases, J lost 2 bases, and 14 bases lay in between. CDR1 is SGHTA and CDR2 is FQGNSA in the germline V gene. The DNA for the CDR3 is TGTGCCAGCAGCTTCCAAAGCATTCCCCCCTACAATGAGCAGTTCTTC. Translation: CASSFQSIPPYNEQFF.

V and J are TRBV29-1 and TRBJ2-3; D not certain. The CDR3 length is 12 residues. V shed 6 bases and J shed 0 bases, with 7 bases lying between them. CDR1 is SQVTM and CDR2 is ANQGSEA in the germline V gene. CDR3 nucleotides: TGCAGCGTGAGGTACAGCACAGATACGCAGTATTTT. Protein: CSVRYSTDTQYF.

CDR3 sequence (DNA): TGTGCCAGCAGCTGGGACAGGGCGAGCACAGATACGCAGTATTTT. Translated: CASSWDRASTDTQYF. J is TRBJ2-3 and V is TRBV5-6, with TRBD1 matching over 9 bases. Germline CDR1 reads SGHDT; CDR2 reads YYEEEE. V gave up 3 bases and J gave up 0 bases; unmatched junction bases: 2. CDR3 length equals 15 residues.

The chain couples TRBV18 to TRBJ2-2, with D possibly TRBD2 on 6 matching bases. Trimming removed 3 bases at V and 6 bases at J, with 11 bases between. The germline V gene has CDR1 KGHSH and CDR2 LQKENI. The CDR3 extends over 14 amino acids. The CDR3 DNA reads TGTGCCAGCTCACCCTCGACTAGTCCCGGGGAGCTGTTTTTT. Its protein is CASSPSTSPGELFF.

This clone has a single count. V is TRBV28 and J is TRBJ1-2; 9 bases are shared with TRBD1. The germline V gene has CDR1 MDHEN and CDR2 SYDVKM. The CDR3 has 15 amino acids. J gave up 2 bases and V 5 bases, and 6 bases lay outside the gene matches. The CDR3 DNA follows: TGTGCCAGCAGTAACGGACAGGGGAAGAACTATGGCTACACCTTC. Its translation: CASSNGQGKNYGYTF.

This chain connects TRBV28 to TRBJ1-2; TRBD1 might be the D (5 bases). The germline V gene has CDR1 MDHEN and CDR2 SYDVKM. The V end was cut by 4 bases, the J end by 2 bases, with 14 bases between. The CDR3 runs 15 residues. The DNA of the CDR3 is TGTGCCAGCAGTTCCGTCGGGGGGATAAACTATGGCTACACCTTC. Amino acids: CASSSVGGINYGYTF.

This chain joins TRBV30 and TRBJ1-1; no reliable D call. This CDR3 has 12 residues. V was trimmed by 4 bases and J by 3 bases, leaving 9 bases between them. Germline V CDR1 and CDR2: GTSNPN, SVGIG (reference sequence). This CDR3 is CAWTLDHTEAFF. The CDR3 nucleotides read TGTGCCTGGACCCTTGATCACACTGAAGCTTTCTTT.

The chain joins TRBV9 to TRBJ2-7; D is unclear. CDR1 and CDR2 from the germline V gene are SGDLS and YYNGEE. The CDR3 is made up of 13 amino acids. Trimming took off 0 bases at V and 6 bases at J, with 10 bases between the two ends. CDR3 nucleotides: TGTGCCAGCAGCGTAGATCCCCTAAGCGAGCAGTACTTC. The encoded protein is CASSVDPLSEQYF.

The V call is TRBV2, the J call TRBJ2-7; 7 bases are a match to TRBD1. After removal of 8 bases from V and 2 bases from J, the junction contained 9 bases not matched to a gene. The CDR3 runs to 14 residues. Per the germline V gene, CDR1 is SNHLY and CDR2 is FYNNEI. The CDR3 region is CASRSRTGTYEQYF. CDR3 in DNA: TGTGCCAGCCGCAGCAGGACAGGAACCTACGAGCAGTACTTC.

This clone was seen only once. CDR3 DNA: TGCGCCAGCGGGGTGAGGGGGCCGGGAGAGACCCAGTACTTC. It is translated as CASGVRGPGETQYF. The chain employs TRBV5-1 and TRBJ2-5; TRBD1 aligns across 7 bases. From germline, CDR1 is SGHRS and CDR2 YFSETQ. The CDR3 length is 14 residues. V shed 7 bases and J 4 bases; nucleotides not matched to a gene: 10.

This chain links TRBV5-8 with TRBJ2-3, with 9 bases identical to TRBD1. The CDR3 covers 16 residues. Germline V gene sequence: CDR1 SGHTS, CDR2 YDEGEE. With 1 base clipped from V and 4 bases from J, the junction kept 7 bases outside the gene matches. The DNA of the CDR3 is TGTGCCAGCAGCTTGAGGACAGGGGAAGGGCCAGATACGCAGTATTTT. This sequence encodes CASSLRTGEGPDTQYF.

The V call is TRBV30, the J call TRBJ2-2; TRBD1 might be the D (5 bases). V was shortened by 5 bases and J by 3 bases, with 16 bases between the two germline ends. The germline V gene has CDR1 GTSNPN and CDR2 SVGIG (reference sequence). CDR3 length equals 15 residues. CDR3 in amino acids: CAWAPKGRDTGELFF. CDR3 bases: TGTGCCTGGGCCCCAAAGGGGCGCGACACCGGGGAGCTGTTTTTT.

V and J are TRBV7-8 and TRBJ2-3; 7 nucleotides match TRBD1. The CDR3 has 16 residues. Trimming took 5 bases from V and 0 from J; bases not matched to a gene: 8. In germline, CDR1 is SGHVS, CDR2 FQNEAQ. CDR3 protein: CASSVRQGQSTDTQYF. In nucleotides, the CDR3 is TGTGCCAGCAGCGTTAGACAGGGACAGAGCACAGATACGCAGTATTTT.

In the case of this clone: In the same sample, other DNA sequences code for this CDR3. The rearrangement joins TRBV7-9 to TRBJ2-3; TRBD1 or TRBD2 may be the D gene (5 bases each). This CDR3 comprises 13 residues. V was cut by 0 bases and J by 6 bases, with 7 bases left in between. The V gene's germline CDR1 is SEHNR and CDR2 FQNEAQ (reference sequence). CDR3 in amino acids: CASSLAGEDTQYF. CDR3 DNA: TGTGCCAGCAGCTTAGCAGGGGAGGATACGCAGTATTTT.

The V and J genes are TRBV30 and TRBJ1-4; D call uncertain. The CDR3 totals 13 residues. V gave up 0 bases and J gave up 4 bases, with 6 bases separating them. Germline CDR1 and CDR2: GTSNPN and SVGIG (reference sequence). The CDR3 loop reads CAWSVKLNEKLFF. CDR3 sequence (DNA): TGTGCCTGGAGTGTTAAACTTAATGAAAAACTGTTTTTT. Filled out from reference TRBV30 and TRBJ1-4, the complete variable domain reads SQTIHQWPATLVQPVGSPLSLECTVEGTSNPNLYWYRQAAGRGLQLLFYSVGIGQISSEVPQNLSASRPQDRQFILSSKKLLLSDSGFYLCAWSVKLNEKLFFGSGTQLSVL.

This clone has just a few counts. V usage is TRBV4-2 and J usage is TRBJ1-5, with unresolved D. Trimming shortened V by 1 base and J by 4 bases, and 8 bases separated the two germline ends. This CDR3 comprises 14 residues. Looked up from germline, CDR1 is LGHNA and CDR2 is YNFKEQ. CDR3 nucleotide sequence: TGTGCCAGCAGCCAAGGATTAACAAATCAGCCCCAGCATTTT. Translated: CASSQGLTNQPQHF.

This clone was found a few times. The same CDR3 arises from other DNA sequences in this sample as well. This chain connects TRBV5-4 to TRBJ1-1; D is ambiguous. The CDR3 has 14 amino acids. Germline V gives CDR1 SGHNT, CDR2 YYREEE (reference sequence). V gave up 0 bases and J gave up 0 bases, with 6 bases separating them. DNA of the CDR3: TGTGCCAGCAGCTTGGGTCGGCTGAACACTGAAGCTTTCTTT. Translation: CASSLGRLNTEAFF.

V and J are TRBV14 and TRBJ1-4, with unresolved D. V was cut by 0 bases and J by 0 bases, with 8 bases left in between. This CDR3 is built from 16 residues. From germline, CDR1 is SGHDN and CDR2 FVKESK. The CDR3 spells CASSQDRRPTNEKLFF. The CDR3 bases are TGTGCCAGCAGCCAAGACAGGCGCCCAACTAATGAAAAACTGTTTTTT.

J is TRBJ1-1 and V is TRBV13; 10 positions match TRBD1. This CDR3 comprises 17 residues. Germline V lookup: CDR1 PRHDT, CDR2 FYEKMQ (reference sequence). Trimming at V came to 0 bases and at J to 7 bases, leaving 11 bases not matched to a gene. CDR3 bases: TGTGCCAGCAGCTTAGGCCGACGAGGGACAGGGGCGTTTGAAGCTTTCTTT. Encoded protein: CASSLGRRGTGAFEAFF.